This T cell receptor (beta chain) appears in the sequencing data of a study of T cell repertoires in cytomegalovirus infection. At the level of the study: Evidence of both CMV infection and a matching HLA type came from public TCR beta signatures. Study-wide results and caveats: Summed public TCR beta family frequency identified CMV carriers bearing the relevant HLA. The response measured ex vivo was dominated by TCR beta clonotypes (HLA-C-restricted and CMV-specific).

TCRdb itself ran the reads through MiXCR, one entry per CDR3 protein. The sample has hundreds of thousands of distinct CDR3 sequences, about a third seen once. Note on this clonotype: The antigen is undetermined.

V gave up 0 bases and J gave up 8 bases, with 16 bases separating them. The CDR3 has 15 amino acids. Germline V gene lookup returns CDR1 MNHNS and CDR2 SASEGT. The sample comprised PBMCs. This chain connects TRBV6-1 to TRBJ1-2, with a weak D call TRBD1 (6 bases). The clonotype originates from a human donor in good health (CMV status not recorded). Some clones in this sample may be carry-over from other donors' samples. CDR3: CASSEADRGAGGYTF. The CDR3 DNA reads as TGTGCCAGCAGTGAAGCGGACAGAGGGGCCGGAGGCTACACCTTC.